A selection of T cell receptor beta chains follows, all from one sample in a study of response to subunit inactivated influenza vaccine. TCRdb processed the RT-PCR reads anew with MiXCR; each CDR3 protein has one entry. The sample has approximately 500,000 distinct CDR3 sequences, 10% to 15% seen once. The starting material was PBMCs from blood, obtained roughly 45 days after vaccination. Source of these receptors: a man aged 50 or older who received an inactivated influenza vaccine. Both conserved end residues are part of each CDR3. Each record gives: CDR3 protein, CDR3 DNA, V gene, J gene, clone size, D gene. A D gene is named only where the DNA matches it firmly. Size values are once, few and many counts, or a class for expanded clones, and some rows have none.

CDR3aa: CSARRIGTGTYEQYF; CDR3nt: TGCAGTGCTAGACGAATCGGGACAGGGACCTACGAGCAGTACTTC; v_gene: TRBV20-1; j_gene: TRBJ2-7; abundance: few; d_gene: TRBD1
CDR3aa: CASSYSRQGASGANVLTF; CDR3nt: TGTGCCAGCAGTTACTCTAGACAGGGGGCCTCTGGGGCCAACGTCCTGACTTTC; v_gene: TRBV6-5; j_gene: TRBJ2-6; abundance: few; d_gene: TRBD1
CDR3aa: CASSLVSGASTDTQYF; CDR3nt: TGCGCCAGCAGCTTGGTTTCAGGGGCCAGCACAGATACGCAGTATTTT; v_gene: TRBV5-1; j_gene: TRBJ2-3; abundance: many; d_gene: NA
CDR3aa: CSASTVILYNEQFF; CDR3nt: TGCAGTGCTTCGACAGTAATCTTGTACAATGAGCAGTTCTTC; v_gene: TRBV20-1; j_gene: TRBJ2-1; abundance: few; d_gene: NA
CDR3aa: CASSRGLVKGTGELFF; CDR3nt: TGTGCCAGCAGCCGGGGACTAGTTAAAGGCACCGGGGAGCTGTTTTTT; v_gene: TRBV7-9; j_gene: TRBJ2-2; abundance: many; d_gene: TRBD2
CDR3aa: CSARDLISSLNYGYTF; CDR3nt: TGCAGTGCTAGAGATCTCATTAGCAGCTTAAACTATGGCTACACCTTC; v_gene: TRBV20-1; j_gene: TRBJ1-2; abundance: few; d_gene: NA
CDR3aa: CSAPGLAGGPADTQYF; CDR3nt: TGCAGTGCACCTGGACTAGCGGGAGGGCCCGCAGATACGCAGTATTTT; v_gene: TRBV20-1; j_gene: TRBJ2-3; abundance: few; d_gene: TRBD2
CDR3aa: CSALPGTGVPNTGELFF; CDR3nt: TGCAGTGCCCTCCCGGGGACAGGTGTTCCGAACACCGGGGAGCTGTTTTTT; v_gene: TRBV20-1; j_gene: TRBJ2-2; abundance: NA; d_gene: TRBD1
CDR3aa: CASSYFLGGDSGANVLTF; CDR3nt: TGTGCCAGCAGTTACTTCCTGGGGGGGGACTCTGGGGCCAACGTCCTGACTTTC; v_gene: TRBV6-5; j_gene: TRBJ2-6; abundance: few; d_gene: TRBD2
CDR3aa: CASSLGGLRQYF; CDR3nt: TGTGCCAGCAGCTTGGGGGGCCTTCGTCAGTACTTC; v_gene: TRBV5-6; j_gene: TRBJ2-4; abundance: NA; d_gene: NA
CDR3aa: CASSYAVSNEQFF; CDR3nt: TGTGCCAGCAGTTACGCGGTTTCGAATGAGCAGTTCTTC; v_gene: TRBV6-5; j_gene: TRBJ2-1; abundance: NA; d_gene: NA
CDR3aa: CSVTAGPGNYGYTF; CDR3nt: TGCAGCGTTACGGCGGGCCCAGGGAACTATGGCTACACCTTC; v_gene: TRBV29-1; j_gene: TRBJ1-2; abundance: NA; d_gene: NA
CDR3aa: CASSSPATGQESSGANVLTF; CDR3nt: TGTGCCAGCAGTTCTCCGGCTACGGGACAGGAGAGCTCTGGGGCCAACGTCCTGACTTTC; v_gene: TRBV28; j_gene: TRBJ2-6; abundance: NA; d_gene: TRBD1
CDR3aa: CASSLLAGTVNEKLFF; CDR3nt: TGTGCCAGCAGTCTTTTGGCCGGGACAGTTAATGAAAAACTGTTTTTT; v_gene: TRBV12-3/TRBV12-4; j_gene: TRBJ1-4; abundance: NA; d_gene: TRBD1
CDR3aa: CASSARVDAGELFF; CDR3nt: TGTGCCAGCTCAGCCCGGGTTGACGCCGGGGAGCTGTTTTTT; v_gene: TRBV18; j_gene: TRBJ2-2; abundance: NA; d_gene: NA
CDR3aa: CSAGAQGQYGYTF; CDR3nt: TGCAGTGCGGGGGCACAGGGGCAATATGGCTACACCTTC; v_gene: TRBV20-1; j_gene: TRBJ1-2; abundance: many; d_gene: TRBD1
CDR3aa: CASSLAGIYAQYF; CDR3nt: TGTGCCAGCAGCTTAGCGGGGATTTACGCGCAGTACTTC; v_gene: TRBV7-8; j_gene: TRBJ2-7; abundance: NA; d_gene: NA
CDR3aa: CASSRRDHTGELFF; CDR3nt: TGTGCCAGCAGCCGCCGGGACCACACCGGGGAGCTGTTTTTT; v_gene: TRBV4-2; j_gene: TRBJ2-2; abundance: NA; d_gene: NA
CDR3aa: CSARAGMGTTYEQYF; CDR3nt: TGCAGTGCTAGAGCGGGGATGGGGACGACCTACGAGCAGTACTTC; v_gene: TRBV20-1; j_gene: TRBJ2-7; abundance: NA; d_gene: NA
CDR3aa: CSVGGLAGNEQYF; CDR3nt: TGCAGCGTTGGGGGCCTAGCGGGAAACGAGCAGTACTTC; v_gene: TRBV29-1; j_gene: TRBJ2-7; abundance: NA; d_gene: TRBD2
CDR3aa: CASSLTRMEAKNIQYF; CDR3nt: TGTGCCAGCAGCTTGACCCGGATGGAGGCCAAAAACATTCAGTACTTC; v_gene: TRBV5-6; j_gene: TRBJ2-4; abundance: NA; d_gene: NA
CDR3aa: CASTKKGYQETQYF; CDR3nt: TGTGCCAGCACGAAGAAAGGCTATCAAGAGACCCAGTACTTC; v_gene: TRBV12-3/TRBV12-4; j_gene: TRBJ2-5; abundance: NA; d_gene: NA
CDR3aa: CASSSTSGGRDTQYF; CDR3nt: TGTGCCAGCAGCTCGACTAGCGGGGGGCGGGATACGCAGTATTTT; v_gene: TRBV7-2; j_gene: TRBJ2-3; abundance: NA; d_gene: TRBD2
CDR3aa: CASSQDRGSDSPLHF; CDR3nt: TGCGCCAGCAGCCAAGACAGGGGAAGTGACTCACCCCTCCACTTT; v_gene: TRBV4-3; j_gene: TRBJ1-6; abundance: few; d_gene: NA
CDR3aa: CASSEYGEILSYEQYF; CDR3nt: TGTGCCAGCAGCGAATACGGAGAAATACTCTCCTACGAGCAGTACTTC; v_gene: TRBV7-2; j_gene: TRBJ2-7; abundance: NA; d_gene: NA
CDR3aa: CASSYWSAGANVLTF; CDR3nt: TGTGCCAGCAGTTACTGGAGTGCTGGGGCCAACGTCCTGACTTTC; v_gene: TRBV6-5; j_gene: TRBJ2-6; abundance: few; d_gene: NA
CDR3aa: CASSQDLRDGQYF; CDR3nt: TGCGCCAGCAGCCAAGATCTGAGGGATGGGCAGTACTTC; v_gene: TRBV4-3; j_gene: TRBJ2-7; abundance: NA; d_gene: NA
CDR3aa: CASSLDTASPLHF; CDR3nt: TGTGCCAGCAGCTTAGACACCGCTTCACCCCTCCACTTT; v_gene: TRBV7-2; j_gene: TRBJ1-6; abundance: NA; d_gene: NA
CDR3aa: CSASNSKNIQYF; CDR3nt: TGCAGTGCTAGTAACAGCAAAAACATTCAGTACTTC; v_gene: TRBV20-1; j_gene: TRBJ2-4; abundance: many; d_gene: NA
CDR3aa: CASSKGLAGGEQYF; CDR3nt: TGCGCCAGCAGCAAGGGACTAGCGGGAGGTGAGCAGTACTTC; v_gene: TRBV5-1; j_gene: TRBJ2-7; abundance: NA; d_gene: TRBD2
CDR3aa: CASSRQLAYNEQFF; CDR3nt: TGTGCCAGCAGCCGACAACTAGCGTACAATGAGCAGTTCTTC; v_gene: TRBV3-1; j_gene: TRBJ2-1; abundance: few; d_gene: TRBD2
CDR3aa: CSARNPGIDTQYF; CDR3nt: TGCAGTGCTAGAAACCCAGGGATCGATACGCAGTATTTT; v_gene: TRBV20-1; j_gene: TRBJ2-3; abundance: many; d_gene: NA
CDR3aa: CASIRGRLDTEAFF; CDR3nt: TGCGCCAGCATCCGGGGCAGGCTTGACACTGAAGCTTTCTTT; v_gene: TRBV5-1; j_gene: TRBJ1-1; abundance: NA; d_gene: NA
CDR3aa: CASSLHPGDTQYF; CDR3nt: TGTGCTAGCAGCCTCCACCCGGGAGATACGCAGTATTTT; v_gene: TRBV7-7; j_gene: TRBJ2-3; abundance: few; d_gene: NA
CDR3aa: CSARSGQGRPDTQYF; CDR3nt: TGCAGTGCTAGATCGGGACAGGGGAGGCCAGATACGCAGTATTTT; v_gene: TRBV20-1; j_gene: TRBJ2-3; abundance: NA; d_gene: TRBD1
CDR3aa: CATSPGEAGPYEQYF; CDR3nt: TGTGCCACCAGCCCCGGGGAAGCGGGGCCCTACGAGCAGTACTTC; v_gene: TRBV15; j_gene: TRBJ2-7; abundance: few; d_gene: TRBD2
CDR3aa: CASSQDYRTGAYGYTF; CDR3nt: TGCGCCAGCAGCCAAGATTATCGGACAGGAGCCTATGGCTACACCTTC; v_gene: TRBV4-3; j_gene: TRBJ1-2; abundance: many; d_gene: TRBD1
CDR3aa: CASSSTGYQPQHF; CDR3nt: TGTGCCAGCAGCTCTACAGGGTATCAGCCCCAGCATTTT; v_gene: TRBV7-8; j_gene: TRBJ1-5; abundance: many; d_gene: NA
CDR3aa: CASSESLGPYEQYF; CDR3nt: TGCGCCAGCAGTGAGTCACTAGGACCCTACGAGCAGTACTTC; v_gene: TRBV10-1; j_gene: TRBJ2-7; abundance: NA; d_gene: NA
CDR3aa: CASRTGEIWKNEQFF; CDR3nt: TGTGCCAGTCGAACAGGAGAGATTTGGAAGAATGAGCAGTTCTTC; v_gene: TRBV27; j_gene: TRBJ2-1; abundance: NA; d_gene: NA
CDR3aa: CASANEGPTLYF; CDR3nt: TGTGCCAGCGCAAACGAGGGACCGACTCTTTATTTT; v_gene: TRBV2; j_gene: TRBJ2-3; abundance: few; d_gene: NA
CDR3aa: CASSSSIHPADTQYF; CDR3nt: TGTGCCAGCAGCTCATCCATTCACCCCGCAGATACGCAGTATTTT; v_gene: TRBV7-2; j_gene: TRBJ2-3; abundance: NA; d_gene: NA
CDR3aa: CASSIRGSQPQHF; CDR3nt: TGTGCCAGTAGTATAAGAGGGTCGCAGCCCCAGCATTTT; v_gene: TRBV19; j_gene: TRBJ1-5; abundance: NA; d_gene: NA
CDR3aa: CASIQGDKNIQYF; CDR3nt: TGTGCCAGCATACAGGGGGACAAAAACATTCAGTACTTC; v_gene: TRBV7-9; j_gene: TRBJ2-4; abundance: NA; d_gene: TRBD1
CDR3aa: CSARDSSGSLNEQFF; CDR3nt: TGCAGTGCTAGAGATAGTAGCGGGAGTCTCAATGAGCAGTTCTTC; v_gene: TRBV20-1; j_gene: TRBJ2-1; abundance: NA; d_gene: TRBD2
CDR3aa: CASSLAAGAYGYTF; CDR3nt: TGTGCCAGCAGCTTAGCCGCAGGGGCCTATGGCTACACCTTC; v_gene: TRBV7-2; j_gene: TRBJ1-2; abundance: NA; d_gene: NA
CDR3aa: CSVGQGKGWGYTF; CDR3nt: TGCAGCGTTGGACAGGGAAAGGGCTGGGGCTACACCTTC; v_gene: TRBV29-1; j_gene: TRBJ1-2; abundance: few; d_gene: TRBD1
CDR3aa: CASRGSNSPLHF; CDR3nt: TGTGCCAGCAGGGGCTCTAATTCACCCCTCCACTTT; v_gene: TRBV28; j_gene: TRBJ1-6; abundance: NA; d_gene: NA
CDR3aa: CASRQGVNQPQHF; CDR3nt: TGTGCCAGCAGGCAGGGGGTGAATCAGCCCCAGCATTTT; v_gene: TRBV6-1; j_gene: TRBJ1-5; abundance: NA; d_gene: TRBD1
CDR3aa: CASSVGLAGVWGKETQYF; CDR3nt: TGTGCCAGCAGCGTGGGACTAGCGGGAGTTTGGGGAAAAGAGACCCAGTACTTC; v_gene: TRBV9; j_gene: TRBJ2-5; abundance: NA; d_gene: TRBD2
CDR3aa: CASRTPGVSETQYF; CDR3nt: TGTGCCAGCAGAACACCGGGGGTCTCAGAGACCCAGTACTTC; v_gene: TRBV6-1; j_gene: TRBJ2-5; abundance: NA; d_gene: NA
CDR3aa: CSARRAGGLRSSYEQYF; CDR3nt: TGCAGTGCTAGAAGAGCGGGAGGCCTAAGGAGCTCCTACGAGCAGTACTTC; v_gene: TRBV20-1; j_gene: TRBJ2-7; abundance: few; d_gene: TRBD2
CDR3aa: CATGDRIRGHNEQFF; CDR3nt: TGTGCCACCGGGGACAGGATAAGAGGACACAATGAGCAGTTCTTC; v_gene: TRBV24-1; j_gene: TRBJ2-1; abundance: few; d_gene: TRBD1
CDR3aa: CATSKHRRGSNQPQHF; CDR3nt: TGTGCCACCAGTAAACACAGGAGGGGAAGCAATCAGCCCCAGCATTTT; v_gene: TRBV24-1; j_gene: TRBJ1-5; abundance: few; d_gene: NA
CDR3aa: CASSYSHPGQGLRAQHF; CDR3nt: TGTGCCAGCAGTTACTCACATCCGGGACAGGGACTACGGGCCCAGCATTTT; v_gene: TRBV6-5; j_gene: TRBJ1-5; abundance: NA; d_gene: TRBD1
CDR3aa: CSATEAVGEHEQFF; CDR3nt: TGCAGTGCTACTGAGGCTGTTGGGGAACATGAGCAGTTCTTC; v_gene: TRBV20-1; j_gene: TRBJ2-1; abundance: NA; d_gene: NA
CDR3aa: CASSYPNRGQAKNIQYF; CDR3nt: TGTGCCAGCAGTTACCCTAACAGGGGGCAAGCCAAAAACATTCAGTACTTC; v_gene: TRBV6-5; j_gene: TRBJ2-4; abundance: few; d_gene: TRBD1
CDR3aa: CASNTGGEAFF; CDR3nt: TGTGCCAGCAATACAGGGGGTGAAGCTTTCTTT; v_gene: TRBV2; j_gene: TRBJ1-1; abundance: NA; d_gene: TRBD1